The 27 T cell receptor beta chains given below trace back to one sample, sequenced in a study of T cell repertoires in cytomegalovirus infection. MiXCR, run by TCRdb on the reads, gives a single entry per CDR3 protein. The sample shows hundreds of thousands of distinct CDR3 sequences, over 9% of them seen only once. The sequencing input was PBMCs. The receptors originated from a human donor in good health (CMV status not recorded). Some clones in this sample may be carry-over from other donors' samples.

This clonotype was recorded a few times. The DNA of the CDR3 is TGCAGTGCTAGAGGAACATTCTACGAGCAGTACTTC. This encodes CSARGTFYEQYF. The chain has TRBV20-1 and TRBJ2-7; D uncertain. CDR1 and CDR2 (germline): DFQATT, SNEGSKA (reference sequence). Deletions cut 1 base from V and 3 bases from J, with 7 bases between. CDR3 size: 12 residues.

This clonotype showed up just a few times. The CDR3 region is CASSPHLTRRVYNSPLHF. The CDR3 region has the DNA TGTGCCAGTAGTCCTCATCTCACAAGGCGGGTCTATAATTCACCCCTCCACTTT. The chain joins TRBV19 to TRBJ1-6; D ambiguous. The CDR3 has 18 amino acids. Germline values: CDR1 LNHDA, CDR2 SQIVND (reference sequence). Between the trimmed V and J ends, which lost 5 bases and 3 bases, there was a span of 20 bases.

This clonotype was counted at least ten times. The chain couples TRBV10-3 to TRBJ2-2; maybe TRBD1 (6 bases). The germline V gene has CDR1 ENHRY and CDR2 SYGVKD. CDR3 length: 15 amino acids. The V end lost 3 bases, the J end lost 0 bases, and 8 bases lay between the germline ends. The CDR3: CAISDGTSNTGELFF. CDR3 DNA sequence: TGTGCCATCAGTGACGGGACATCGAACACCGGGGAGCTGTTTTTT.

The CDR3 nucleotides are TGTGCCACATGGGGGGCCACGACAGGCACAGATACGCAGTATTTT. Protein: CATWGATTGTDTQYF. The chain has TRBV19 and TRBJ2-3; D may match TRBD1 or TRBD2 (6 bases each). This CDR3 region has 15 residues. V gave up 10 bases and J gave up 1 base, with 18 bases separating them. Germline V gene lookup returns CDR1 LNHDA and CDR2 SQIVND (reference sequence). The variable domain in full, with the rest retrieved from reference TRBV19 and TRBJ2-3, is DGGITQSPKYLFRKEGQNVTLSCEQNLNHDAMYWYRQDPGQGLRLIYYSQIVNDFQKGDIAEGYSVSREKKESFPLTVTSAQKNPTAFYLCATWGATTGTDTQYFGPGTRLTVL.

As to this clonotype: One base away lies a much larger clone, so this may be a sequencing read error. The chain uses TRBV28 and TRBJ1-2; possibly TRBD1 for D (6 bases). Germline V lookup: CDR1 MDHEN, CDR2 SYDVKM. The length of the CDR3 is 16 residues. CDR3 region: CASSLLGAGDPYGYIF. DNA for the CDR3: TGTGCCAGCAGTCTCCTTGGGGCAGGGGATCCCTATGGCTACATCTTC.

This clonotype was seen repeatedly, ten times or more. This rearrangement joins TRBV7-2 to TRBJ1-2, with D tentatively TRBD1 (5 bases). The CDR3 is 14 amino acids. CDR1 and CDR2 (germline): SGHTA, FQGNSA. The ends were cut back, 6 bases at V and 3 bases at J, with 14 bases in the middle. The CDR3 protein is CASSHGGVYYGYTF. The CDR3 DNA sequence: TGTGCCAGCAGTCATGGGGGGGTATACTATGGCTACACCTTC.

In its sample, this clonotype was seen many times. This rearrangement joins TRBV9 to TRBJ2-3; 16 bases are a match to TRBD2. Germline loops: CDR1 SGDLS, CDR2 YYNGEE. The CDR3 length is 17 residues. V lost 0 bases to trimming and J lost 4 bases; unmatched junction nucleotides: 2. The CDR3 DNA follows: TGTGCCAGCAGCGTAGGGGGACTAGCGGGGGGGCCAGATACGCAGTATTTT. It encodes CASSVGGLAGGPDTQYF. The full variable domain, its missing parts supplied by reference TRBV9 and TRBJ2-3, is DSGVTQTPKHLITATGQRVTLRCSPRSGDLSVYWYQQSLDQGLQFLIQYYNGEERAKGNILERFSAQQFPDLHSELNLSSLELGDSALYFCASSVGGLAGGPDTQYFGPGTRLTVL.

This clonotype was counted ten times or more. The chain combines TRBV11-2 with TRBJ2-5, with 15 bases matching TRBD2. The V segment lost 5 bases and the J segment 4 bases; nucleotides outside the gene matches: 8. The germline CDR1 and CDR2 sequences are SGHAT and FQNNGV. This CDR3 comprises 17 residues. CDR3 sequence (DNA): TGTGCCAGCAGCCTCCCCGCGGGACTAGCGGGAGGAGAGACCCAGTACTTC. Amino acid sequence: CASSLPAGLAGGETQYF.

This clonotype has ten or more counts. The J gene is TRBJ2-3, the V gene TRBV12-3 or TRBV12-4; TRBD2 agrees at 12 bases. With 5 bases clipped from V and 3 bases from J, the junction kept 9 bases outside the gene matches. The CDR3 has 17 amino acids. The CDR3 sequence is CASSARLAGVITDTQYF. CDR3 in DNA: TGTGCCAGCAGTGCCCGACTAGCGGGGGTCATAACAGATACGCAGTATTTT.

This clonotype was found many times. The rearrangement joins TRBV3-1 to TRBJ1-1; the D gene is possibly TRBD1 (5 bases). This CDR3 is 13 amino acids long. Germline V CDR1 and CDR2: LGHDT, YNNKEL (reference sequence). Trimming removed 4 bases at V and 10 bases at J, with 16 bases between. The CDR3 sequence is CASSPRGGGGAFF. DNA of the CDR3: TGTGCCAGCAGCCCGCGCGGGGGTGGTGGAGCTTTCTTT.

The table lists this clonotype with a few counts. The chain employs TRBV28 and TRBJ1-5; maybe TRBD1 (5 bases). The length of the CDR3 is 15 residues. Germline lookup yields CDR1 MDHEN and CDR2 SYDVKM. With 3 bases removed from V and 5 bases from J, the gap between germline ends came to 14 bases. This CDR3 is CASSLEGKGDQPQHF. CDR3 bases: TGTGCCAGCAGTTTGGAGGGGAAGGGCGATCAGCCCCAGCATTTT.

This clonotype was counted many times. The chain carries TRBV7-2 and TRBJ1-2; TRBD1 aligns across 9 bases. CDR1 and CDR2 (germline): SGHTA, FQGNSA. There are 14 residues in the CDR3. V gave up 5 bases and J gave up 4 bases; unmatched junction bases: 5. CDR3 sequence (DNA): TGTGCCAGCAGCAGGACGACAGGGGGCTATGGCTACACCTTC. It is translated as CASSRTTGGYGYTF.

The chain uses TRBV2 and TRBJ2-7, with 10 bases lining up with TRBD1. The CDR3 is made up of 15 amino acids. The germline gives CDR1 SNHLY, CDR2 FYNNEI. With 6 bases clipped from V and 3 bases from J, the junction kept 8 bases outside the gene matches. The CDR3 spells CASRETGTGDYEQYF. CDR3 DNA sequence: TGTGCCAGCAGGGAGACCGGGACAGGGGACTACGAGCAGTACTTC.

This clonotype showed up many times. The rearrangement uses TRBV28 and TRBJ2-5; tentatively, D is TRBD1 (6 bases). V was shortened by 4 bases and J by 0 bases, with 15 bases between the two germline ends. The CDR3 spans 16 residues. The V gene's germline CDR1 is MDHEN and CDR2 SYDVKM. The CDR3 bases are TGTGCCAGCAGTTCCCCAGGGGCGGCGTACCAAGAGACCCAGTACTTC. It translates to CASSSPGAAYQETQYF.

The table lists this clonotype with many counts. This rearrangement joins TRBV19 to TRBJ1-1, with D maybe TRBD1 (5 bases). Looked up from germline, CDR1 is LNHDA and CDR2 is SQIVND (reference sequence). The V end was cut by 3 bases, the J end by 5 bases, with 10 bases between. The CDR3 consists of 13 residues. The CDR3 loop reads CASSMGRWTEAFF. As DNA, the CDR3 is TGTGCCAGTAGTATGGGACGGTGGACTGAAGCTTTCTTT. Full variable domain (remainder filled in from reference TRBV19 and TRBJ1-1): DGGITQSPKYLFRKEGQNVTLSCEQNLNHDAMYWYRQDPGQGLRLIYYSQIVNDFQKGDIAEGYSVSREKKESFPLTVTSAQKNPTAFYLCASSMGRWTEAFFGQGTRLTVV.

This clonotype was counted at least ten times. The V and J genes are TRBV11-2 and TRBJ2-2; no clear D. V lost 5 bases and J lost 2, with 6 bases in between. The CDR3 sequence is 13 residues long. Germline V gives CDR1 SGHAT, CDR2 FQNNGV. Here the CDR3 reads CASSRLNTGELFF. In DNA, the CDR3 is TGTGCCAGCAGCCGGCTTAACACCGGGGAGCTGTTTTTT.

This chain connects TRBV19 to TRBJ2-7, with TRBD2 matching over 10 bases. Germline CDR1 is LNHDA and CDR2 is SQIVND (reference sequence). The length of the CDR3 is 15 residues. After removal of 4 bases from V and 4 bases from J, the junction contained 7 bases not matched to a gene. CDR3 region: CASSTASGSIYEQYF. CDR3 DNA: TGTGCCAGTAGTACGGCTAGCGGGAGCATTTACGAGCAGTACTTC.

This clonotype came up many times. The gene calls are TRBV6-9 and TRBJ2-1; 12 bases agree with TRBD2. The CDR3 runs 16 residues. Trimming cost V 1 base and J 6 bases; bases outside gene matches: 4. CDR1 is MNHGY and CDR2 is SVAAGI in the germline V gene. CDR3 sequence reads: CASSYWASGGGNEQFF. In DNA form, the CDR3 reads TGTGCCAGCAGTTATTGGGCTAGCGGGGGGGGCAATGAGCAGTTCTTC.

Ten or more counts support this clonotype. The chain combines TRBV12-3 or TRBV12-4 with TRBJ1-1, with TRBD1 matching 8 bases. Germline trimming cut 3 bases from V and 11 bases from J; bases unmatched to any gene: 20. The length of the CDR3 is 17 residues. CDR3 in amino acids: CASSLIFGREQGGGAFF. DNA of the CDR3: TGTGCCAGCAGTTTGATTTTTGGGAGAGAACAGGGGGGGGGGGCTTTCTTT.

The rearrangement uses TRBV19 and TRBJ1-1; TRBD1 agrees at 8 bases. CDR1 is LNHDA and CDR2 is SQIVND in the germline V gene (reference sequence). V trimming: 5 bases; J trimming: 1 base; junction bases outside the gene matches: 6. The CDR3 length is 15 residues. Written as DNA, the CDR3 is TGTGCCAGTAGTCTTTGGACAGGGTCGAACACTGAAGCTTTCTTT. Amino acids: CASSLWTGSNTEAFF.

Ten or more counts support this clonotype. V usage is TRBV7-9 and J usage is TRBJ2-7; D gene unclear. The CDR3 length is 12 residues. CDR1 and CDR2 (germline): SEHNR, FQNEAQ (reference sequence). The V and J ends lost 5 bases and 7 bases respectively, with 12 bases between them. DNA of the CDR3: TGTGCCAGCAGCCAGCCCCGACGGGAGCAGTACTTC. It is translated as CASSQPRREQYF.

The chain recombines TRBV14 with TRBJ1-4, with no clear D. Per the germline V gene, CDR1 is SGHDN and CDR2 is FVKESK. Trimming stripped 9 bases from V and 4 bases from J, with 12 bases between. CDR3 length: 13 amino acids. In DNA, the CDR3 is TGTGCCAGTCGATGGAGCGGTAATGAAAAACTGTTTTTT. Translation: CASRWSGNEKLFF.

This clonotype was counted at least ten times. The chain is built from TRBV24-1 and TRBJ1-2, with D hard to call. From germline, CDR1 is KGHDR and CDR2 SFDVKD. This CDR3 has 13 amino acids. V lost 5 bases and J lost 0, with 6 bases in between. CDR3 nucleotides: TGTGCCACCAGTGGCGGGACTAACTATGGCTACACCTTC. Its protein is CATSGGTNYGYTF.

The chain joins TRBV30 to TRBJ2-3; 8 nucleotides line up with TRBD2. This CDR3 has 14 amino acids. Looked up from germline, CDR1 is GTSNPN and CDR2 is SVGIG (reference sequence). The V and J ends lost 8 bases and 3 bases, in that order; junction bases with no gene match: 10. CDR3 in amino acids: CAIQSGSSTDTQYF. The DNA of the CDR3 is TGTGCCATTCAGAGCGGGAGTTCTACAGATACGCAGTATTTT.

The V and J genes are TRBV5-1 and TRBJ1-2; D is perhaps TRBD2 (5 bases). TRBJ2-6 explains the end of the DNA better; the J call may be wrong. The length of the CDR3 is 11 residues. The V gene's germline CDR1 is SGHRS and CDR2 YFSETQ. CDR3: CASSASRDLTF. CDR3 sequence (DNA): TGCGCCAGCAGCGCCTCCCGGGACCTGACTTTC.

DNA of the CDR3: TGCAGTGCTACTGAAGCGGGAGGTACAGATACGCAGTATTTT. Encoded protein: CSATEAGGTDTQYF. The chain couples TRBV20-1 to TRBJ2-3; 9 bases fit TRBD2. With 4 bases clipped from V and 3 bases from J, the junction kept 5 bases outside the gene matches. From germline, CDR1 is DFQATT and CDR2 SNEGSKA (reference sequence). The CDR3 is made up of 14 amino acids.

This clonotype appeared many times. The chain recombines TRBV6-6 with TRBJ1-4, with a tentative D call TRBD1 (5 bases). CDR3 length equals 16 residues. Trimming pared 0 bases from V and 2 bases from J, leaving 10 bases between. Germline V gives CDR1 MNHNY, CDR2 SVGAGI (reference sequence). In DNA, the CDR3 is TGTGCCAGCAGTTACTCATGGGGCGTTACTAATGAAAAACTGTTTTTT. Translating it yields CASSYSWGVTNEKLFF.